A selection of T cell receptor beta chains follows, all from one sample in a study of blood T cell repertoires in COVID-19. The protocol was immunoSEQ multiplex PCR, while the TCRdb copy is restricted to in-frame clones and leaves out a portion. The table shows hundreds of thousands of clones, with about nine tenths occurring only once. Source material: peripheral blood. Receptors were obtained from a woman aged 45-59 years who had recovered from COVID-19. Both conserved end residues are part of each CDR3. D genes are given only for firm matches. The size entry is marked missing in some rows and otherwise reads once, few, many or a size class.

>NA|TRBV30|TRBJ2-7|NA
TGTGCCTGGAGTGACCAGTACGAGCAGTACTTC
CAWSDQYEQYF
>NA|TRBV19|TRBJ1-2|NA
TGTGCCAGTAGCACTCGGTATGGCTACACCTTC
CASSTRYGYTF
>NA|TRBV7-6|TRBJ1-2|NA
TGTGCCAGCAGCTGTGACACCTTCTACACCTTC
CASSCDTFYTF
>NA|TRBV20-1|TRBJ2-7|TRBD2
TGCAGTGCTAGTAGACTAGCGGGAGGGTTTCCCCAGTACTTC
CSASRLAGGFPQYF
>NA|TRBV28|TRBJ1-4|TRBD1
TGTGCCAGCAGTTCCTGGACAGGCCCTAATGAAAAACTGTTTTTT
CASSSWTGPNEKLFF
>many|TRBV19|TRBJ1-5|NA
TGTGCCAGTAGCCAGACAGGAATAGGGAATCAGCCCCAGCATTTT
CASSQTGIGNQPQHF
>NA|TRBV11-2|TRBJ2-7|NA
TGTGCCAGCAGCTTAGATGGACAGACCTACGAGCAGTACTTC
CASSLDGQTYEQYF
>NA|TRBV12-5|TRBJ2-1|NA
TGTGCTAGTGGCCCAACAGGATACAATGAGCAGTTCTTC
CASGPTGYNEQFF
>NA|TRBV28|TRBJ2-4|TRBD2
TGTGCCAGCATCAAGACTAGCGGCATAGCCAAAAACATTCAGTACTTC
CASIKTSGIAKNIQYF
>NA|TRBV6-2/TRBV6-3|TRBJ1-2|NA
TGTGCCAGCAGCAAGGATTCATTCACAGGCTCGGGCTTTGGCTACACCTTC
CASSKDSFTGSGFGYTF
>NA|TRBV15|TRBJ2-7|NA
TGTGCCACCAGCAGGGAGGGCCGAACCCTCTACGAGCAGTACTTC
CATSREGRTLYEQYF
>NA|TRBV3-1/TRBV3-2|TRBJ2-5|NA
TGTGCCAGCAGCCAAGATTTAGGGTGGGAGTTGGAGACCCAGTACTTC
CASSQDLGWELETQYF
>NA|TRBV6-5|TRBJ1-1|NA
TGTGCCAGCAGTTACTCGGGGCGTAGGGACACTGAAGCTTTCTTT
CASSYSGRRDTEAFF
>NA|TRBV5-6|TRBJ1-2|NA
TGTGCCAGCAGCTTGTGGAGGGAGAGACTCTATGGCTACACCTTC
CASSLWRERLYGYTF
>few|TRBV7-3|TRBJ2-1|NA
TGTGCCAGCAGTTCAACAGGAGATGAGCAGTTCTTC
CASSSTGDEQFF
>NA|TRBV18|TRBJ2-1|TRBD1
TGTGCCAGCTCACCCTATGGGACAGGGGAGAGTAATGAGCAGTTCTTC
CASSPYGTGESNEQFF
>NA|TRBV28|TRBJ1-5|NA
TGTGCCAGTGAAAGTAGAACTCGGGGAATCGGCAATCAGCCCCAGCATTTT
CASESRTRGIGNQPQHF
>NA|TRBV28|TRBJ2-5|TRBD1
TGTGCCAGCAGTTTTTCCGGGACAGGGGGGCAAGAGACCCAGTACTTC
CASSFSGTGGQETQYF
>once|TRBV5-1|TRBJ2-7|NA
TGCGCCAGCGGCGGACAGAGCTCCTACGAGCAGTACTTC
CASGGQSSYEQYF
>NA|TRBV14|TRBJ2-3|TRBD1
TGTGCCAGCGCCTCAACCTGGACAGGGGCTAACACAGATACGCAGTATTTT
CASASTWTGANTDTQYF
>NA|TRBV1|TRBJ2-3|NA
TGCACCAGCAGCCAGGAGAGTACTAGCGGGAGCACAGATACGCAGTATTTT
CTSSQESTSGSTDTQYF
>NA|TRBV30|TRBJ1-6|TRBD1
TGTGCCTGGAGGGCCGGGACAGGGCGTTCACCCCTCCACTTT
CAWRAGTGRSPLHF
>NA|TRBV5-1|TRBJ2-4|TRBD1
TGCGCCAGCAGATGGACAGGGGGTGCCAAAAACATTCAGTACTTC
CASRWTGGAKNIQYF
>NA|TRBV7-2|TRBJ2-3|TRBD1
TGTGCCAGCAGCCGGACAGGGTATAGCACAGATACGCAGTATTTT
CASSRTGYSTDTQYF
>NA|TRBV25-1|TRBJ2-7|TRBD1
TGTGCCAGCCGGGGACAGTTCTACGAGCAGTACTTC
CASRGQFYEQYF
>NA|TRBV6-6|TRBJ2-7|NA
TGTGCCAGCAGCCCTTCTCTCGTCAGTAATTGGCAGTACTTC
CASSPSLVSNWQYF
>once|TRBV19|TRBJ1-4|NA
TGTGCCAGTAGTATAGGAGGTCCTGCAACTAATGAAAAACTGTTTTTT
CASSIGGPATNEKLFF
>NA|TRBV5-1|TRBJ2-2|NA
TGCGCCAGCAGCTTGTCTTGGGCCACCGGGGAGCTGTTTTTT
CASSLSWATGELFF
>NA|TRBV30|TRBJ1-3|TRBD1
TGTGCCTGGAGCGCTCGGGACAGGGGAGGAAACACCATATATTTT
CAWSARDRGGNTIYF
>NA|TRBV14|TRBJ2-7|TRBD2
TGTGCCAGCAGCCAAGCCCGGGGGGTCTACGAGCAGTACTTC
CASSQARGVYEQYF
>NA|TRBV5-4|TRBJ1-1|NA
TGTGCCAGCAGCTCCAAAAGGGGGGGCGTAATAGGAACTGAAGCTTTCTTT
CASSSKRGGVIGTEAFF
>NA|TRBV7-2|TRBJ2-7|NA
TGTGCCAGCAGCTTAGGTCTGGAGCAGTACTTC
CASSLGLEQYF
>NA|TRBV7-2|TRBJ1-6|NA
TGTGCCAGCGGACCCCCAGGGTCAGCCCTCCACTTT
CASGPPGSALHF
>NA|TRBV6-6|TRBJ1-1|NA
TGTGCCAGCTGGAGAGACAGAGAAGGGAACACTGAAGCTTTCTTT
CASWRDREGNTEAFF
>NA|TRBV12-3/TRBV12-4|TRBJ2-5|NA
TGTGCCAGCAGTCCCCTGTTGTCCGAGACCCAGTACTTC
CASSPLLSETQYF
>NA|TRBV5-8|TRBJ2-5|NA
TGTGCCAGCAGCTTGGCATCAGGGGCGCGGGAGACCCAGTACTTC
CASSLASGARETQYF
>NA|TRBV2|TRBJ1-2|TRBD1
TGTGCCAGCAGGGACAGGGTCCGCGGCTACACCTTC
CASRDRVRGYTF
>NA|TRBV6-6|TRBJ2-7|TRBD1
TGTGCCAGCAGTCCGGTCGGGACAGGACTTTCCGAGCAGTACTTC
CASSPVGTGLSEQYF
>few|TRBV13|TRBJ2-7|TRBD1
TGTGCCAGCAGCTTAGGCGACCCCGGCGGGGGGGACAGGGGGCTCCACGAGCAGTACTTC
CASSLGDPGGGDRGLHEQYF
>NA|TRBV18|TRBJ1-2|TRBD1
TGTGCCAGCTCACCCCTGGACAGGTTCGGAATTTATGGCTACACCTTC
CASSPLDRFGIYGYTF
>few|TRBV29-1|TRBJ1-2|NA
TGCAGCGTTGATTTATCAGGGGCTTATGGCTACACCTTC
CSVDLSGAYGYTF
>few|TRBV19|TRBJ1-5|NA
TGTGCCAGTAGTATAAGGCAGACAAGCAATCAGCCCCAGCATTTT
CASSIRQTSNQPQHF
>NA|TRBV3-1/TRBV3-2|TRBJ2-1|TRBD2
TGTGCCAGCAGCCGAATAGCGGGGCAGTACAATGAGCAGTTCTTC
CASSRIAGQYNEQFF
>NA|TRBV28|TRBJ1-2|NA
TGTGCCAGCAGTTTACTTTCGGCAGGTGATGGCTACACCTTC
CASSLLSAGDGYTF
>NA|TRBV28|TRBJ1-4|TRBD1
TGTGCCAGCAGTCCGACAGGGGTGGCAGAAAAACTGTTTTTT
CASSPTGVAEKLFF
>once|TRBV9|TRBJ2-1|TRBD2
TGTGCCAGCAGCGCCCAGGGACTAGCGGGGGTTAGCTCCTACAATGAGCAGTTCTTC
CASSAQGLAGVSSYNEQFF
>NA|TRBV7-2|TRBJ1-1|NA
TGTGCCAGCAGCTCCCGGGGGAACACTGAAGCTTTCTTT
CASSSRGNTEAFF
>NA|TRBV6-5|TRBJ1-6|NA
TGTGCCAGCAGTTGGGCCAGGGGAAATTCACCCCTCCACTTT
CASSWARGNSPLHF
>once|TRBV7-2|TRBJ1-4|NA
TGTGCCAGCAGCTTATCCAGGGTCAATGAAAAACTGTTTTTT
CASSLSRVNEKLFF
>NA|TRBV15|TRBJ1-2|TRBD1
TGTGCCACCAGCAGTGGTACCGGGACAGGGATCTATGGCTACACCTTC
CATSSGTGTGIYGYTF
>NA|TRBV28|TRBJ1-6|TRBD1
TGTGCCAGCAGTTTACCCGGGACAGGCAATCCACCCCTCCACTTT
CASSLPGTGNPPLHF
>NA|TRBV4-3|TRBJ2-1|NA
TGCGCCAGCAGCCAAGATGTTGATTCCCCGGTACGGTGTGAGCAGTTCTTC
CASSQDVDSPVRCEQFF
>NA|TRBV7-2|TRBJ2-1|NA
TGTGCCAGCAGCTCGTACCAGGAACAGTTCTTC
CASSSYQEQFF
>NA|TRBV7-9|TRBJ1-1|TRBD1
TGTGCCAGCAGCTTATGGGACAGGGACATGGTGCCCAACGGTGAAGCTTTCTTT
CASSLWDRDMVPNGEAFF